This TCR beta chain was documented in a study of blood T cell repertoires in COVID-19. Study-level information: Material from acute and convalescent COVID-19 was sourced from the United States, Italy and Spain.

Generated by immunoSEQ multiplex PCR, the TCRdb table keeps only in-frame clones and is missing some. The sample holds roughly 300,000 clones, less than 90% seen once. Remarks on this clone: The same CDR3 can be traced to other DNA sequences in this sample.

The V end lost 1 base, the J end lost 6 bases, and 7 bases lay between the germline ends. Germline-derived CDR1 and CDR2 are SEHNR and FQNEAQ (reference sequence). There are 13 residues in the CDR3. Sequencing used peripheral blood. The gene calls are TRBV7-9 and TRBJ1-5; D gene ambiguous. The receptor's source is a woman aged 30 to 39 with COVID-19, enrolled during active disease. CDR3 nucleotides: TGTGCCAGCAGCTTAGGAGGAAGTCAGCCCCAGCATTTT. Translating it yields CASSLGGSQPQHF.